One TCR beta chain is described in this entry. Its target is not known. PCR primers comprised 60 Vbeta and 13 Jbeta primers. TCRdb's table, derived via immunoSEQ multiplex PCR, lists solely in-frame clones and lacks some. This sample has some 100,000 clones, with approximately 72% found just once. Trimming stripped 1 base from V and 1 base from J, with 10 bases between. Per germline, CDR1 SEHNR and CDR2 FQNEAQ (reference sequence). The CDR3 has 15 residues. This specimen comes from a study of cytomegalovirus exposure and HLA in healthy donors. The study's findings and limits: Most subjects' HLA-A and HLA-B alleles were reportedly predicted from TCR beta sequences. An analysis that was carried out later associated 17,000 or so TCR beta sequences with HLA alleles at 0.05 false discovery rate. Most TCR sequences showed up rarely, but some public TCRs showed up in many donors.

Specimen: PBMCs. The gene calls are TRBV7-9 and TRBJ1-1; no firm D call. The receptor comes from a male donor in good health and CMV-seropositive. The CDR3 nucleotides read TGTGCCAGCAGCTTAGGTTTTCGGGGGAACACTGAAGCTTTCTTT. Its translation is CASSLGFRGNTEAFF.